This entry lists 23 T cell receptor beta chains sequenced from one sample in a study of blood T cells in healthy people across ages. Then a second PCR, running about 7 to 11 cycles, was carried out with a sample-barcoded 5' primer and a J-beta primer mix. Using its own MiXCR run on the 5' RACE reads, TCRdb lists one record per CDR3 protein. The sample has about 1,500,000 distinct CDR3 sequences, roughly 45% seen once. Sequencing was performed on blood. Source of these receptors: a woman aged 18-30 years in good health.

The chain uses TRBV29-1 and TRBJ2-1; TRBD2 might be the D (5 bases). CDR1 and CDR2 (germline): SQVTM, ANQGSEA. Trimming stripped 6 bases from V and 5 bases from J, with 17 bases between. There are 14 residues in the CDR3. CDR3 coding DNA: TGCAGCGTGGAGAATCCCCGGGAAGACAATGAGCAGTTCTTC. As protein: CSVENPREDNEQFF.

The chain is built from TRBV11-2 and TRBJ2-3, with D maybe TRBD1 (5 bases). CDR3 length equals 12 residues. Germline loops: CDR1 SGHAT, CDR2 FQNNGV. Trimming cost V 5 bases and J 6 bases, with 9 bases left between them. CDR3 nucleotides: TGTGCCAGCAGCCCCTACAGGGATACGCAGTATTTT. This translates into CASSPYRDTQYF. The variable domain in full, with the rest retrieved from reference TRBV11-2 and TRBJ2-3, is EAGVAQSPRYKIIEKRQSVAFWCNPISGHATLYWYQQILGQGPKLLIQFQNNGVVDDSQLPKDRFSAERLKGVDSTLKIQPAKLEDSAVYLCASSPYRDTQYFGPGTRLTVL.

This clonotype was recorded once. This could be a read error, since a much larger clone is one nucleotide away. This chain uses TRBV25-1 with TRBJ1-2; no firm D call. Per germline, CDR1 MGHDK and CDR2 SYGVNS. The CDR3 covers 13 residues. V was pared by 2 bases and J by 1 base, with 5 bases between. The CDR3: CASSEGINYGYTF. In nucleotides, the CDR3 is TGTGCCAGCAGTGAAGGCATTAACTATGGCTACACCTTC.

The chain employs TRBV27 and TRBJ1-2; 11 nucleotides line up with TRBD1. From germline, CDR1 is MNHEY and CDR2 SMNVEV (reference sequence). V was pared by 5 bases and J by 6 bases, with 8 bases of the junction left unmatched. This CDR3 is 15 amino acids long. CDR3 residues: CASSPFGTGGHGYTF. In DNA form, the CDR3 reads TGTGCCAGCAGTCCCTTCGGGACAGGGGGTCATGGCTACACCTTC.

The chain joins TRBV5-1 to TRBJ2-5, with D perhaps TRBD2 (5 bases). This CDR3 spans 14 amino acids. Trimming took off 4 bases at V and 3 bases at J, with 13 bases between the two ends. CDR1 is SGHRS and CDR2 is YFSETQ in the germline V gene. The CDR3 here is CASSPDWNEETQYF. CDR3 DNA: TGCGCCAGCAGCCCGGACTGGAACGAAGAGACCCAGTACTTC. The whole variable domain, filled in from reference TRBV5-1 and TRBJ2-5, reads KAGVTQTPRYLIKTRGQQVTLSCSPISGHRSVSWYQQTPGQGLQFLFEYFSETQRNKGNFPGRFSGRQFSNSRSEMNVSTLELGDSALYLCASSPDWNEETQYFGPGTRLLVL.

Details on this clonotype: A clone one base away is much larger, so this may be a read error. As DNA, the CDR3 is TGTGCCAGCAGCTCGTTAGCGGGAGTACGCAACGGGCAGTACTTC. This encodes CASSSLAGVRNGQYF. V and J are TRBV7-2 and TRBJ2-5; TRBD2 matches at 9 bases. With 4 bases clipped from V and 11 bases from J, the junction kept 14 bases outside the gene matches. This CDR3 region has 15 residues. Germline CDR1 reads SGHTA; CDR2 reads FQGNSA.

The V call is TRBV19, the J call TRBJ2-7, with 8 bases matching TRBD1. After removal of 6 bases from V and 3 bases from J, the junction contained 10 bases not matched to a gene. CDR1 is LNHDA, CDR2 SQIVND, per germline (reference sequence). The CDR3 runs to 15 residues. CDR3 amino acids: CASSHGQGRDYEQYF. The CDR3 DNA sequence: TGTGCCAGTAGCCACGGACAGGGTAGGGACTACGAGCAGTACTTC.

The chain carries TRBV6-6 and TRBJ2-3; D is perhaps TRBD2 (6 bases). CDR1 and CDR2 (germline): MNHNY, SVGAGI (reference sequence). V was shortened by 4 bases and J by 7 bases, with 21 bases between the two germline ends. The CDR3 is 16 residues long. The CDR3 here is CASSFPSGAKIHTQYF. The CDR3, as DNA: TGTGCCAGCAGTTTTCCCTCGGGAGCAAAGATTCATACGCAGTATTTT.

The chain carries TRBV18 and TRBJ1-4; D call uncertain. The CDR3 loop spans 14 amino acids. V lost 5 bases and J lost 7, with 14 bases in between. Germline V gene sequence: CDR1 KGHSH, CDR2 LQKENI. CDR3 loop: CASSNGARGEKLFF. In DNA, the CDR3 is TGTGCCAGCTCAAACGGAGCACGGGGTGAAAAACTGTTTTTT. The full variable domain, completed using reference TRBV18 and TRBJ1-4, is NAGVMQNPRHLVRRRGQEARLRCSPMKGHSHVYWYRQLPEEGLKFMVYLQKENIIDESGMPKERFSAEFPKEGPSILRIQQVVRGDSAAYFCASSNGARGEKLFFGSGTQLSVL.

With regard to this clonotype: One end of the junction varies from germline; a read error may be responsible. The gene calls are TRBV4-1 and TRBJ2-1; D may be TRBD2 (6 bases). Germline V gives CDR1 MGHRA, CDR2 YSYEKL. There are 18 residues in the CDR3. The CDR3 nucleotides read TGCGCCAGCAGCCAAGGGCGGGAAGGGGCAGGCTCCTACAATGAGCAGTCCTTC. Protein sequence: CASSQGREGAGSYNEQSF.

This clonotype was seen a few times. The chain recombines TRBV7-2 with TRBJ2-1, with 10 bases fitting TRBD2. In germline, CDR1 is SGHTA, CDR2 FQGNSA. V shed 5 bases and J 9 bases; nucleotides not matched to a gene: 13. This CDR3 has 16 residues. This CDR3 is CASSGGASGSWVEQFF. As DNA, the CDR3 is TGTGCCAGCAGCGGAGGGGCTAGCGGGAGTTGGGTTGAGCAGTTCTTC.

This clonotype was detected ten times or more. The chain joins TRBV10-2 to TRBJ2-3, with TRBD2 matching over 9 bases. Germline assignment: CDR1 WSHSY and CDR2 SAAADI. This CDR3 is built from 15 residues. With 3 bases clipped from V and 2 bases from J, the junction kept 3 bases outside the gene matches. The CDR3 nucleotides are TGCGCCAGCAGTGATAGCGGGGGCGTCACAGATACGCAGTATTTT. This sequence encodes CASSDSGGVTDTQYF.

This clonotype has a handful of counts. The CDR3: CSAPAGDRGQYEQYF. The CDR3 nucleotides are TGCAGTGCCCCAGCAGGAGACAGGGGACAATACGAGCAGTACTTC. The chain joins TRBV20-1 to TRBJ2-7; 8 nucleotides agree with TRBD1. This CDR3 region has 15 residues. The trim removed 6 bases at V and 4 bases at J, leaving 14 bases unmatched. CDR1 is DFQATT, CDR2 SNEGSKA, per germline (reference sequence).

V usage is TRBV20-1 and J usage is TRBJ2-5; D call uncertain. The CDR3 runs to 15 residues. Germline values: CDR1 DFQATT, CDR2 SNEGSKA (reference sequence). The V end lost 4 bases, the J end lost 4 bases, and 19 bases lay between the germline ends. The DNA for the CDR3 is TGCAGTGCTAAAGGCCGGACCTCCCCTGTAGAGACCCAGTACTTC. Translated, it gives CSAKGRTSPVETQYF.

This chain links TRBV27 with TRBJ2-1, with 9 nucleotides matching TRBD2. V dropped 5 bases and J dropped 1; count of bases not matched to a gene: 0. CDR1 MNHEY and CDR2 SMNVEV come from the germline V gene (reference sequence). The CDR3 length is 14 residues. The CDR3 sequence is CASSGLASYNEQFF. The CDR3 nucleotides are TGTGCCAGCAGTGGACTAGCGTCCTACAATGAGCAGTTCTTC.

The V gene is TRBV6-1, the J gene TRBJ2-4, with 8 bases that match TRBD2. With the DNA end fitting TRBJ2-7 better, the J assignment may be wrong. Looked up from germline, CDR1 is MNHNS and CDR2 is SASEGT. This CDR3 contains 18 residues. CDR3 in DNA: TGTGCCAGCAGTGAATGGGGATCGGCTAGCGGGCCCCCCTACGAGCAGTACTTC. Protein product: CASSEWGSASGPPYEQYF.

The chain joins TRBV4-2 to TRBJ2-1; 7 bases map to TRBD1. Trimming cost V 5 bases and J 6 bases; bases outside gene matches: 10. Germline V lookup: CDR1 LGHNA, CDR2 YNFKEQ. CDR3 length: 15 residues. The CDR3 DNA follows: TGTGCCAGCAGCACCACAGGGGTGATTTTCAATGAGCAGTTCTTC. It codes for CASSTTGVIFNEQFF.

The chain recombines TRBV18 with TRBJ1-3; D not resolved. Deletions cut 2 bases from V and 2 bases from J, with 13 bases between. The CDR3 runs to 16 residues. Germline CDR1 KGHSH, CDR2 LQKENI. The CDR3 DNA follows: TGTGCCAGCTCACCAACGTTAGCTAAAGCTGGAAACACCATATATTTT. This encodes CASSPTLAKAGNTIYF.

This chain joins TRBV11-2 and TRBJ2-1; D ambiguous. Trimming stripped 5 bases from V and 0 bases from J, with 11 bases between. Germline-derived CDR1 and CDR2 are SGHAT and FQNNGV. This CDR3 is built from 15 residues. CDR3: CASSGTIHSYNEQFF. The CDR3 DNA reads as TGTGCCAGCAGCGGAACTATTCACTCCTACAATGAGCAGTTCTTC.

The chain carries TRBV12-3 or TRBV12-4 and TRBJ2-7; TRBD1 aligns across 7 bases. J lost 6 bases, V lost 6 bases, and 14 bases had no gene match. The CDR3 consists of 15 residues. This CDR3 is CASSPSAGQAREQYF. CDR3 DNA: TGTGCCAGCAGCCCCAGTGCCGGACAGGCTCGCGAGCAGTACTTC.

This clonotype was counted only a few times. V usage is TRBV5-1 and J usage is TRBJ2-3; 8 bases match TRBD2. The J segment lost 5 bases and the V segment lost 3 bases, leaving 11 bases of the junction unmatched. This CDR3 comprises 16 residues. Per the germline V gene, CDR1 is SGHRS and CDR2 is YFSETQ. In DNA, the CDR3 is TGCGCCAGCAGCTCCCGCGCGGGAGGTCGATTAGATACGCAGTATTTT. It codes for CASSSRAGGRLDTQYF.

The chain joins TRBV6-5 to TRBJ2-3, with 7 bases that match TRBD2. V lost 4 bases, J lost 2 bases, and 12 bases stayed unmatched. This CDR3 is built from 17 residues. Germline-derived CDR1 and CDR2 are MNHEY and SVGAGI. The CDR3 region has the DNA TGTGCCAGCAGTTCCAAAGGACTAGTTCGGGTCACAGATACGCAGTATTTT. Amino acids: CASSSKGLVRVTDTQYF.

The chain is built from TRBV7-2 and TRBJ2-3; D not resolved. This CDR3 has 13 amino acids. Germline V CDR1 and CDR2: SGHTA, FQGNSA. The V and J ends lost 2 bases and 6 bases respectively, with 9 bases between them. The CDR3 is CASSLRLDDTQYF. DNA of the CDR3: TGTGCCAGCAGCTTAAGGCTGGACGATACGCAGTATTTT.